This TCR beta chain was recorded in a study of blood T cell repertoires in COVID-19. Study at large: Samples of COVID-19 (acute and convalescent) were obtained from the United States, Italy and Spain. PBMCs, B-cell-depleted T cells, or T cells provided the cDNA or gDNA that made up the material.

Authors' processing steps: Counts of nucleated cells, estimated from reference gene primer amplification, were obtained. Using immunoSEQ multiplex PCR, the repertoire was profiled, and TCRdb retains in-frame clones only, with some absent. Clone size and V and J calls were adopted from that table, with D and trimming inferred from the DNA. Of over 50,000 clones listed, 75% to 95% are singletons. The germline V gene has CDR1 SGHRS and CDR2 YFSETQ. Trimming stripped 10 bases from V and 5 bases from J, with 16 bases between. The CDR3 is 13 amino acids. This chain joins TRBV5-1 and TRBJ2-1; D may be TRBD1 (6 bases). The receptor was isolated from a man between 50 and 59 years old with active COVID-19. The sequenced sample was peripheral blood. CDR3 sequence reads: CALLLRGNNEQFF. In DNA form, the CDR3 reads TGCGCCTTGCTTCTTAGGGGGAACAATGAGCAGTTCTTC.